This T cell receptor (beta chain) was recorded in a study of blood T cell repertoires in COVID-19. Sequenced by immunoSEQ multiplex PCR; TCRdb stores in-frame clones only, minus some. The table includes about 120,000 clones, roughly 79% detected once. The CDR3 loop spans 15 amino acids. Germline V CDR1 and CDR2: SEHNR, FQNEAQ (reference sequence). V trimming: 2 bases; J trimming: 3 bases; junction bases outside the gene matches: 6. The chain links TRBV7-9 to TRBJ1-1; TRBD1 matches 7 bases. The sequence came from a human donor in a cohort sampled during active COVID-19. Sample: peripheral blood. This CDR3 is CASSLLRGQDTEAFF. The CDR3 coding sequence is TGTGCCAGCAGCTTATTAAGGGGGCAAGACACTGAAGCTTTCTTT. Combining the CDR3 with reference TRBV7-9 and TRBJ1-1 gives the whole variable domain DTGVSQNPRHKITKRGQNVTFRCDPISEHNRLYWYRQTLGQGPEFLTYFQNEAQLEKSRLLSDRFSAERPKGSFSTLEIQRTEQGDSAMYLCASSLLRGQDTEAFFGQGTRLTVV.